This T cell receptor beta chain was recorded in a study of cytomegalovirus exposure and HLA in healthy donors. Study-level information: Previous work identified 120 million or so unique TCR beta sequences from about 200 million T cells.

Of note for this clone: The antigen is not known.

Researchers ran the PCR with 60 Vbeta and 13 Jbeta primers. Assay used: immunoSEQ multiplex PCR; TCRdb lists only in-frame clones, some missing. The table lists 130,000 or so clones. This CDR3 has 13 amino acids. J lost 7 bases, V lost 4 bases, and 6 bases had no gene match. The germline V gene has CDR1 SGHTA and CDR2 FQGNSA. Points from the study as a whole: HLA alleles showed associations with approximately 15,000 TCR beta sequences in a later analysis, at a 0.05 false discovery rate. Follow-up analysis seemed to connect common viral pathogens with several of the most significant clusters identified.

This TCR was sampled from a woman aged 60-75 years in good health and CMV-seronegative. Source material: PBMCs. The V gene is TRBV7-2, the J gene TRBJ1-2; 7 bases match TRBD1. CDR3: CASSSRGETGYTF. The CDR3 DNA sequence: TGTGCCAGCAGCTCCAGGGGGGAAACTGGCTACACCTTC.